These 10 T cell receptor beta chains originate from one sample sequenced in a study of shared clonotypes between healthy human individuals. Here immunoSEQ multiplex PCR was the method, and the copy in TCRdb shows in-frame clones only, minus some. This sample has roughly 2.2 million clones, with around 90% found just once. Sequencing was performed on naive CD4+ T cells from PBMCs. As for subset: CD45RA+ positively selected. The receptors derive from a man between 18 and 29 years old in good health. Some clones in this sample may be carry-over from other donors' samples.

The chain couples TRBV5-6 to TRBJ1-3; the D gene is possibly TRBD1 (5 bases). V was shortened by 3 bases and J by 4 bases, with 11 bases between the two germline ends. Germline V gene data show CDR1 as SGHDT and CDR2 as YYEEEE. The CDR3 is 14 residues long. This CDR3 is CASSSGTNGNTIYF. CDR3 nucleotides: TGTGCCAGCAGCTCCGGGACGAACGGAAACACCATATATTTT. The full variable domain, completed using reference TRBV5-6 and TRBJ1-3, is DAGVTQSPTHLIKTRGQQVTLRCSPKSGHDTVSWYQQALGQGPQFIFQYYEEEERQRGNFPDRFSGHQFPNYSSELNVNALLLGDSALYLCASSSGTNGNTIYFGEGSWLTVV.

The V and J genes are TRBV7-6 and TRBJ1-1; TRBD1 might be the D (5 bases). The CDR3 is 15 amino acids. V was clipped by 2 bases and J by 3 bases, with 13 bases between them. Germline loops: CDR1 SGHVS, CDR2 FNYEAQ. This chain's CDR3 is CASSLRGAFDTEAFF. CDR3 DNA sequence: TGTGCCAGCAGCTTACGAGGGGCATTTGACACTGAAGCTTTCTTT.

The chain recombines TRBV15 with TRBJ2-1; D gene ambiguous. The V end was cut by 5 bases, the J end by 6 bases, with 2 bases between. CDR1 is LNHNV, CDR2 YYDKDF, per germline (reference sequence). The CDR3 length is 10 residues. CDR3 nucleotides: TGTGCCACCAGCGGCAATGAGCAGTTCTTC. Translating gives CATSGNEQFF.

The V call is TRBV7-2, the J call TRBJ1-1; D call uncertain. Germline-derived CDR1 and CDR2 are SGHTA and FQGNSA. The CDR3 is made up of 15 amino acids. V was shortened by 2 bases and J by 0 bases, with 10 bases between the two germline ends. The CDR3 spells CASSLLTSMNTEAFF. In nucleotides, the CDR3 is TGTGCCAGCAGCTTACTTACGTCCATGAACACTGAAGCTTTCTTT.

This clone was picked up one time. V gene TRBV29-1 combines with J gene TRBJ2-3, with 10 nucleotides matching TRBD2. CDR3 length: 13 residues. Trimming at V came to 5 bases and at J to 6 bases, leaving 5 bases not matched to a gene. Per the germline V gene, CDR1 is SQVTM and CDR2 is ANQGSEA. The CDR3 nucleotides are TGCAGCGTTAGCGGGAGGGCCGGGGATACGCAGTATTTT. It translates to CSVSGRAGDTQYF.

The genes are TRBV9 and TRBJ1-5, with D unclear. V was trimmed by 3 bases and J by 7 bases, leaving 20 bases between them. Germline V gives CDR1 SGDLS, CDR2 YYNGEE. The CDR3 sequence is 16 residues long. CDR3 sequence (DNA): TGTGCCAGCAGCGCTTCCGACACAACTTTAGGGCAGCCCCAGCATTTT. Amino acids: CASSASDTTLGQPQHF.

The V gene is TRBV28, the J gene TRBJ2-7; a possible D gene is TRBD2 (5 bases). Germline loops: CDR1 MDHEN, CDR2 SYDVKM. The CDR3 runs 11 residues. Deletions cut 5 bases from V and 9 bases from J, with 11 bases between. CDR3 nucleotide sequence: TGTGCCAGCAGTCCTGAGGAGGTGCAGTACTTC. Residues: CASSPEEVQYF.

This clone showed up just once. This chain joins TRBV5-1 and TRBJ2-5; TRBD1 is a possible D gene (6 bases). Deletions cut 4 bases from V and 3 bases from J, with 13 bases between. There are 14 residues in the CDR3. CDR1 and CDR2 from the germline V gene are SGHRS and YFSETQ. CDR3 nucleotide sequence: TGCGCCAGCAGCATGGGACATACTAAAGAGACCCAGTACTTC. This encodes CASSMGHTKETQYF. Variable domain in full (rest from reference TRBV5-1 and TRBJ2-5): KAGVTQTPRYLIKTRGQQVTLSCSPISGHRSVSWYQQTPGQGLQFLFEYFSETQRNKGNFPGRFSGRQFSNSRSEMNVSTLELGDSALYLCASSMGHTKETQYFGPGTRLLVL.

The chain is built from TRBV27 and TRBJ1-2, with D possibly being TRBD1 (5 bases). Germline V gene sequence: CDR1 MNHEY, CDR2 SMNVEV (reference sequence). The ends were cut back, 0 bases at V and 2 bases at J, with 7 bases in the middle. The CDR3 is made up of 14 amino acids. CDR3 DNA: TGTGCCAGCAGTTTATCGGCAGGGAACTATGGCTACACCTTC. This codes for CASSLSAGNYGYTF.

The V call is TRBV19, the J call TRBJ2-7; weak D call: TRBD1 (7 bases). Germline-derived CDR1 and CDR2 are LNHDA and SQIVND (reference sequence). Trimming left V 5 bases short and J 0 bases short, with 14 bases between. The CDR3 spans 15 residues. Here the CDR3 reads CASSPGGTVSYEQYF. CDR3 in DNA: TGTGCCAGTAGTCCCGGCGGGACAGTCTCCTACGAGCAGTACTTC.